These 27 T cell receptor beta chains came from one sample sequenced in a study of OX40 agonist ivuxolimab in advanced cancers. This table comes from immunoSEQ multiplex PCR, and its TCRdb copy is limited to in-frame clones, with some not included. The profile covers almost 80,000 clones, with around 87% appearing a single time and 0.2% to 0.3% taken by the ten largest. Sequences were derived from CD4+ or CD8+ T cells sorted from blood, sampled in a trial of the OX40 agonist ivuxolimab. These receptors originate from an adult with an advanced solid tumor such as melanoma, head and neck, liver or kidney cancer.

This chain links TRBV7-9 with TRBJ2-1; the D is unclear. V shed 7 bases and J shed 3 bases, with 13 bases lying between them. CDR3 size: 14 residues. The germline gives CDR1 SEHNR, CDR2 FQNEAQ (reference sequence). The CDR3 is CASTTVSGYNEQFF. CDR3 DNA: TGTGCCAGCACCACCGTATCCGGCTACAATGAGCAGTTCTTC.

Concerning this clone: The sample contains more than one DNA sequence encoding this CDR3. This chain uses TRBV7-2 with TRBJ2-3, with D unresolved. Germline CDR1 is SGHTA and CDR2 is FQGNSA. The CDR3 consists of 12 residues. V lost 5 bases and J 2 bases, leaving 5 bases between the germline ends. The CDR3 DNA reads as TGTGCCAGCAGCCTATACACAGATACGCAGTATTTT. This codes for CASSLYTDTQYF.

The chain recombines TRBV7-2 with TRBJ2-2, with D possibly TRBD2 on 6 matching bases. CDR1 is SGHTA and CDR2 is FQGNSA in the germline V gene. Trimming pared 1 base from V and 5 bases from J, leaving 8 bases between. The CDR3 is 14 residues long. The CDR3 loop reads CASSLGGITGELFF. The CDR3 DNA reads as TGTGCCAGCAGCTTAGGCGGGATTACCGGGGAGCTGTTTTTT.

The V and J genes are TRBV4-3 and TRBJ2-1; D gene unclear. CDR1 and CDR2 from the germline V gene are LGHNA and YSLEER. The CDR3 is 15 residues long. The ends were cut back, 0 bases at V and 0 bases at J, with 6 bases in the middle. For the CDR3, the DNA is TGCGCCAGCAGCCAAGAGACGAGCTCCTACAATGAGCAGTTCTTC. Its translation: CASSQETSSYNEQFF.

This rearrangement joins TRBV28 to TRBJ2-2, with D tentatively TRBD1 or TRBD2 (6 bases each). The CDR3 loop spans 15 amino acids. The V end lost 7 bases, the J end lost 8 bases, and 20 bases lay between the germline ends. Germline V gene data show CDR1 as MDHEN and CDR2 as SYDVKM. The CDR3 DNA reads as TGTGCCAGCACCGACTGGGGGGCTAGTACGGGGGAGCTGTTTTTT. Translation gives CASTDWGASTGELFF.

CDR3 residues: CASSLVAGQTYEQYF. The CDR3 nucleotides are TGTGCCAGCAGCTTGGTGGCAGGTCAGACCTACGAGCAGTACTTC. The chain combines TRBV5-4 with TRBJ2-7; no reliable D call. CDR1 and CDR2 (germline): SGHNT, YYREEE (reference sequence). The CDR3 has 15 residues. V shed 0 bases and J shed 2 bases, with 12 bases lying between them.

Here the CDR3 reads CASSQAGPPSTDTQYF. The CDR3 nucleotides read TGCGCCAGCAGCCAAGCGGGCCCGCCTAGCACAGATACGCAGTATTTT. The chain uses TRBV4-3 and TRBJ2-3; D remains ambiguous. The CDR3 loop spans 16 amino acids. CDR1 is LGHNA and CDR2 is YSLEER in the germline V gene. Trimming left V 1 base short and J 0 bases short, with 11 bases between.

The chain uses TRBV2 and TRBJ2-2, with TRBD2 matching 11 bases. V shed 6 bases, J shed 1 base, and the junction held 1 base outside the gene matches. The germline gives CDR1 SNHLY, CDR2 FYNNEI. The CDR3 runs 15 residues. CDR3 sequence (DNA): TGTGCCAGCAGAACTAGCGGGAGGAACACCGGGGAGCTGTTTTTT. As protein: CASRTSGRNTGELFF.

The chain links TRBV6-5 to TRBJ1-2; 7 bases fit TRBD1. The CDR3 consists of 15 residues. V trimming: 2 bases; J trimming: 6 bases; junction bases outside the gene matches: 9. Germline values: CDR1 MNHEY, CDR2 SVGAGI. The CDR3 nucleotides read TGTGCCAGCAGTTACAGACCCCAGGGGGGCCATGGCTACACCTTC. Translation: CASSYRPQGGHGYTF.

The V call is TRBV10-1, the J call TRBJ2-7; D unresolved. The V end lost 4 bases, the J end lost 7 bases, and 14 bases lay between the germline ends. Germline V gene data show CDR1 as WNHNN and CDR2 as SYGVQD (reference sequence). There are 13 residues in the CDR3. The CDR3 region is CASSVTSMGEQYF. The CDR3 bases are TGCGCCAGCAGTGTAACGTCGATGGGGGAGCAGTACTTC.

The chain employs TRBV5-1 and TRBJ2-3, with 7 bases matching TRBD2. The CDR3 is made up of 15 amino acids. Germline V gene sequence: CDR1 SGHRS, CDR2 YFSETQ. Germline trimming cut 5 bases from V and 2 bases from J; bases unmatched to any gene: 8. The CDR3 DNA reads as TGCGCCAGCAGTCTGTCGGGAGGACCCACAGATACGCAGTATTTT. Amino acid sequence: CASSLSGGPTDTQYF. Using reference TRBV5-1 and TRBJ2-3 for the parts outside the CDR3, the full variable domain is KAGVTQTPRYLIKTRGQQVTLSCSPISGHRSVSWYQQTPGQGLQFLFEYFSETQRNKGNFPGRFSGRQFSNSRSEMNVSTLELGDSALYLCASSLSGGPTDTQYFGPGTRLTVL.

Only one count was recorded for this clone. The chain combines TRBV18 with TRBJ2-5; 12 bases map to TRBD1. V shed 6 bases and J 5 bases; nucleotides not matched to a gene: 10. CDR1 is KGHSH and CDR2 is LQKENI in the germline V gene. The CDR3 consists of 16 residues. CDR3 nucleotide sequence: TGTGCCAGCTCTCCTCGCGGGACAGGGGGCTACGAGACCCAGTACTTC. Amino acid sequence: CASSPRGTGGYETQYF. Looking up the rest from reference TRBV18 and TRBJ2-5 gives the full variable domain: NAGVMQNPRHLVRRRGQEARLRCSPMKGHSHVYWYRQLPEEGLKFMVYLQKENIIDESGMPKERFSAEFPKEGPSILRIQQVVRGDSAAYFCASSPRGTGGYETQYFGPGTRLLVL.

The rearrangement links TRBV5-1 to TRBJ2-1; D gene unclear. Germline assignment: CDR1 SGHRS and CDR2 YFSETQ. Between the trimmed V and J ends, which lost 3 bases and 3 bases, there was a span of 13 bases. This CDR3 comprises 15 residues. The CDR3 spells CASSSVEVRYNEQFF. The CDR3, as DNA: TGCGCCAGCAGCTCGGTCGAGGTCCGCTACAATGAGCAGTTCTTC.

Here the CDR3 reads CASSQVVTGGTEAFF. CDR3 in DNA: TGCGCCAGCAGCCAAGTCGTTACAGGGGGCACTGAAGCTTTCTTT. This chain uses TRBV4-3 with TRBJ1-1; 8 nucleotides line up with TRBD1. CDR1 and CDR2 from the germline V gene are LGHNA and YSLEER. There are 15 residues in the CDR3. After removal of 1 base from V and 4 bases from J, the junction contained 5 bases not matched to a gene.

The chain carries TRBV5-4 and TRBJ2-7; D unclear. The CDR3 runs to 12 residues. V lost 0 bases, J lost 7 bases, and 8 bases lay in between. CDR1 is SGHNT and CDR2 is YYREEE in the germline V gene (reference sequence). The DNA of the CDR3 is TGTGCCAGCAGCTTGGCCATCGGAGAGCAGTACTTC. Residues: CASSLAIGEQYF.

This chain uses TRBV19 with TRBJ2-3, with D uncertain. This CDR3 has 15 residues. Germline V gives CDR1 LNHDA, CDR2 SQIVND (reference sequence). V was trimmed by 1 base and J by 1 base, leaving 9 bases between them. CDR3 sequence reads: CASSIVTGRTDTQYF. The CDR3 DNA is TGTGCCAGTAGTATAGTGACCGGACGCACAGATACGCAGTATTTT.

This chain joins TRBV5-1 and TRBJ2-1; TRBD2 aligns across 16 bases. J was trimmed by 15 bases and V by 2 bases; bases with no gene match: 2. The CDR3 length is 13 residues. Per germline, CDR1 SGHRS and CDR2 YFSETQ. CDR3 coding DNA: TGCGCCAGCAGCTTCGGGACTAGCGGGAGGGGGTTCTTC. Residues: CASSFGTSGRGFF.

V gene TRBV6-6 combines with J gene TRBJ1-5; TRBD1 agrees at 9 bases. Germline V CDR1 and CDR2: MNHNY, SVGAGI (reference sequence). J gave up 12 bases and V 6 bases, and 6 bases lay outside the gene matches. The CDR3 length is 12 residues. DNA for the CDR3: TGTGCCAGCAGCTCACAGGGGGCCTACCAGCATTTT. It specifies CASSSQGAYQHF.

The chain is built from TRBV4-1 and TRBJ2-5; TRBD2 agrees at 9 bases. This CDR3 region has 16 residues. CDR1 MGHRA and CDR2 YSYEKL come from the germline V gene. Trimming cost V 1 base and J 5 bases; bases outside gene matches: 8. CDR3 amino acids: CASSQVAAGGGETQYF. CDR3 nucleotides: TGCGCCAGCAGCCAAGTAGCAGCGGGAGGTGGTGAGACCCAGTACTTC.

The genes are TRBV5-4 and TRBJ2-7; 16 positions agree with TRBD2. V lost 3 bases and J lost 2; bases outside the gene matches: 11. The CDR3 has 19 amino acids. Germline V gene data show CDR1 as SGHNT and CDR2 as YYREEE (reference sequence). CDR3 sequence (DNA): TGTGCCAGCAGCTCGGGACTAGCGGGAGGGTTCCGGGTTGCCTACGAGCAGTACTTC. It is translated as CASSSGLAGGFRVAYEQYF.

V gene TRBV21-1 combines with J gene TRBJ2-2; the listed D gene, TRBD2, was not tested against the DNA. TRBV21-1 is termed a pseudogene. The CDR3 covers 15 residues. CDR3 sequence: CASSRGLAGGGELFF. DNA of the CDR3: TGTGCCAGCAGCAGGGGACTAGCGGGAGGCGGGGAGCTGTTTTTT.

V is TRBV28 and J is TRBJ1-2; 7 bases map to TRBD1. The germline V gene encodes CDR1 MDHEN and CDR2 SYDVKM. The V segment lost 1 base and the J segment 3 bases; nucleotides outside the gene matches: 5. This CDR3 comprises 15 residues. In DNA, the CDR3 is TGTGCCAGCAGTTTATCACCGGGGACAGACTATGGCTACACCTTC. Amino acids: CASSLSPGTDYGYTF.

Remarks on this clone: This same CDR3 is encoded by further DNA sequences in the sample. V usage is TRBV27 and J usage is TRBJ2-7; 8 bases are shared with TRBD1. Germline CDR1 is MNHEY and CDR2 is SMNVEV (reference sequence). CDR3 length: 16 amino acids. V lost 2 bases to trimming and J lost 6 bases; unmatched junction nucleotides: 12. The CDR3 nucleotides are TGTGCCAGCAGTTTAAAGGTCCCTGGGACAGGAGGCGAGCAGTACTTC. Amino acids: CASSLKVPGTGGEQYF.

The chain uses TRBV19 and TRBJ1-5; D unclear. Per germline, CDR1 LNHDA and CDR2 SQIVND (reference sequence). Trimming removed 7 bases from V and 0 bases from J, with 13 bases in between. CDR3 length equals 15 residues. DNA for the CDR3: TGTGCCAGTAAGACGGATTCCTATAGCAATCAGCCCCAGCATTTT. Translation: CASKTDSYSNQPQHF. The full variable domain, with the rest looked up from reference TRBV19 and TRBJ1-5, is DGGITQSPKYLFRKEGQNVTLSCEQNLNHDAMYWYRQDPGQGLRLIYYSQIVNDFQKGDIAEGYSVSREKKESFPLTVTSAQKNPTAFYLCASKTDSYSNQPQHFGDGTRLSIL.

The chain recombines TRBV10-1 with TRBJ1-2; 9 bases are a match to TRBD1. Germline loops: CDR1 WNHNN, CDR2 SYGVQD (reference sequence). The CDR3 runs to 15 residues. The trim removed 2 bases at V and 8 bases at J, leaving 9 bases unmatched. The CDR3 sequence: CASSERSGDRAGYTF. The CDR3 DNA sequence: TGCGCCAGCAGTGAGAGGAGTGGGGACAGGGCCGGCTACACCTTC.

The count of this clone is one. The chain carries TRBV28 and TRBJ2-6; D remains unclear. CDR1 and CDR2 (germline): MDHEN, SYDVKM. This CDR3 has 14 residues. Trimming cost V 10 bases and J 0 bases, with 10 bases left between them. The CDR3 bases are TGTGCCACCGACGTACGCTCTGGGGCCAACGTCCTGACTTTC. Its protein is CATDVRSGANVLTF.

The V and J genes are TRBV2 and TRBJ1-5, with 10 positions matching TRBD1. Per germline, CDR1 SNHLY and CDR2 FYNNEI. CDR3 length: 14 residues. Germline trimming cut 3 bases from V and 4 bases from J; bases unmatched to any gene: 0. The CDR3 DNA is TGTGCCAGCAGTGAGGACAGGGGGAATCAGCCCCAGCATTTT. Translated, it gives CASSEDRGNQPQHF.